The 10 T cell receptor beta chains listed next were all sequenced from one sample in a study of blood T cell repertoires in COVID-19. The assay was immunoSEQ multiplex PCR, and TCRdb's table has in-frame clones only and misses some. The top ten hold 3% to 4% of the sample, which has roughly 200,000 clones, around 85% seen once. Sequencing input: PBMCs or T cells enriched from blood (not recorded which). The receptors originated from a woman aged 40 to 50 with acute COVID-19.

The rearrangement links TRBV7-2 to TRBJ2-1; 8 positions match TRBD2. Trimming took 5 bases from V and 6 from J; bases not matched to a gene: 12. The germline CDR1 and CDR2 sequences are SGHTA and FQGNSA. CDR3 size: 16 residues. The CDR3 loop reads CASSRKTSAAGNEQFF. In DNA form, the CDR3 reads TGTGCCAGCAGCAGAAAGACTAGCGCAGCCGGCAATGAGCAGTTCTTC.

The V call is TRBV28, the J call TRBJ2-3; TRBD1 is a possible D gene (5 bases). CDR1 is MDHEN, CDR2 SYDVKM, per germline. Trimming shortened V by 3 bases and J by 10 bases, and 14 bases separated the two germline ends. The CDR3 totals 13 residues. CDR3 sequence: CASSFGARPAQYF. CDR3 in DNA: TGTGCCAGCAGTTTTGGGGCTAGGCCGGCGCAGTATTTT.

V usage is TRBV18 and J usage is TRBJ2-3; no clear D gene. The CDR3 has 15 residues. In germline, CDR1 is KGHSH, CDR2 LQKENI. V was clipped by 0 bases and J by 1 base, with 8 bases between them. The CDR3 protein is CASSPPSRGTDTQYF. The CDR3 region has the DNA TGTGCCAGCTCACCACCCTCGAGAGGCACAGATACGCAGTATTTT. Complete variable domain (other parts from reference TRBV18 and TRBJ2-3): NAGVMQNPRHLVRRRGQEARLRCSPMKGHSHVYWYRQLPEEGLKFMVYLQKENIIDESGMPKERFSAEFPKEGPSILRIQQVVRGDSAAYFCASSPPSRGTDTQYFGPGTRLTVL.

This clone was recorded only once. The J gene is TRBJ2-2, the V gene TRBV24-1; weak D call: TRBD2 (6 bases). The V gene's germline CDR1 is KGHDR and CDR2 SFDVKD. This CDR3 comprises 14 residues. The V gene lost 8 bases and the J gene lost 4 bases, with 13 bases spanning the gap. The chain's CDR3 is CATTSGRSTGELFF. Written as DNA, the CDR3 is TGTGCCACCACTTCCGGGAGAAGCACCGGGGAGCTGTTTTTT.

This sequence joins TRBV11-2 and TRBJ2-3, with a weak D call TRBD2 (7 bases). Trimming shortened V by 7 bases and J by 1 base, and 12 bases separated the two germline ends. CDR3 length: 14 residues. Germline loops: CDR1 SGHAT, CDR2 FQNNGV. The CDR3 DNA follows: TGTGCCAGCACCCTGGGGGGGCGCACAGATACGCAGTATTTT. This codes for CASTLGGRTDTQYF. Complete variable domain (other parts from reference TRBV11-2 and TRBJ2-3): EAGVAQSPRYKIIEKRQSVAFWCNPISGHATLYWYQQILGQGPKLLIQFQNNGVVDDSQLPKDRFSAERLKGVDSTLKIQPAKLEDSAVYLCASTLGGRTDTQYFGPGTRLTVL.

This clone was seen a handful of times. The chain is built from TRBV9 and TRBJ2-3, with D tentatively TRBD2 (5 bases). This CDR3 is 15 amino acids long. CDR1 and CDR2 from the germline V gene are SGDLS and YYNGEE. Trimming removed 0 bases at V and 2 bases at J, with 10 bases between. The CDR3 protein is CASSVDQLATDTQYF. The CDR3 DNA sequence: TGTGCCAGCAGCGTAGATCAGCTAGCCACAGATACGCAGTATTTT.

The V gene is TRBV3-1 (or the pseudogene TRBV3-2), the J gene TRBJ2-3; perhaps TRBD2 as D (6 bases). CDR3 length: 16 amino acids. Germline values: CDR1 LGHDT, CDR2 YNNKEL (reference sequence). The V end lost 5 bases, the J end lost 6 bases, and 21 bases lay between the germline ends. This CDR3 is CASSSSSARWADTQYF. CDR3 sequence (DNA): TGTGCCAGCAGCTCCTCTAGCGCCCGATGGGCGGATACGCAGTATTTT.

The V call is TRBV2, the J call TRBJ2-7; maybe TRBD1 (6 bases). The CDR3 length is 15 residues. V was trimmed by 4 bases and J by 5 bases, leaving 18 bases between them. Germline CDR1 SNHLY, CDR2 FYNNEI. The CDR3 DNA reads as TGTGCCAGCAGTGGATCACAGGGCCGTGGAGACGAGCAGTACTTC. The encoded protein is CASSGSQGRGDEQYF.

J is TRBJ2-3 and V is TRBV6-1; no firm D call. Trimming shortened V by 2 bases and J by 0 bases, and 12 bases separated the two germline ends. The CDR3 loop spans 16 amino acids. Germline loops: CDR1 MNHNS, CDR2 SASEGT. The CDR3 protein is CASSELSFSSTDTQYF. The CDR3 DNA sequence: TGTGCCAGCAGTGAATTATCCTTTTCTAGCACAGATACGCAGTATTTT.

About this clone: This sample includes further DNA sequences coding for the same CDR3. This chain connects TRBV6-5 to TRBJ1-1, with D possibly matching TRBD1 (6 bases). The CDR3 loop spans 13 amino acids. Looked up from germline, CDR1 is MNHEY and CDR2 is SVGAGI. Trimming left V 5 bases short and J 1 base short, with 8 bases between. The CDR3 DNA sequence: TGTGCCAGCAGTCTGACAGGGAACACTGAAGCTTTCTTT. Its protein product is CASSLTGNTEAFF.